This record concerns one T cell receptor beta chain sequence. Its antigen is not known. The read comes to an end 3 residues before the CDR3 does, leaving the germline J gene to fill in the end. The sample comes from a study of T cells in women clearing cervical HPV infection. As for the study in general: Cases' blood sampling followed lesion detection by median around 150 days (90 to 200). HLA type stays a possible confounder, typing being limited. Study outcomes and limitations: TRBV6-7 relative abundance averaged approximately 0.1% in cases and approximately 0.15% in controls.

CDR1 is KGHSH, CDR2 LQKENI, per germline. V was pared by 5 bases and J by 6 bases, with 13 bases between. This CDR3 region has 13 residues. Genomic DNA, averaging approximately 1,200 ng per sample, yielded TCR beta CDR3 via immunoSEQ. Method: immunoSEQ multiplex PCR; TCRdb's copy keeps in-frame clones and lacks some. Here the sample table reports about 30,000 clones. The TCR sequence derives from a woman between 18 and 70 years old with a cervical HPV16 infection that either progressed to CIN3+ or cleared (not recorded which). The V call is TRBV18, the J call TRBJ1-1; TRBD1 might be the D (5 bases). The sequencing sample was made of blood buffy coat. CDR3 DNA, as far as it was read: TGTGCCAGCTCATCAGAGGCCAGGGCTGAA. Amino acids: CASSSEARAE. The entire CDR3 reads CASSSEARAEAFF.